This T cell receptor (beta chain) was documented in a study of T cell repertoires in cytomegalovirus infection. Whole-study results and caveats: In two of eight donors, the top clonotype was HLA-C-restricted CMV-specific.

This clonotype has only a few counts. Its antigen is undetermined. Via MiXCR, TCRdb re-called the reads, giving one row per CDR3 protein. The table has around 550,000 distinct CDR3 sequences, around 27% seen once; the top ten hold roughly 13%. The length of the CDR3 is 15 residues. Germline V CDR1 and CDR2: SGHTA, FQGNSA. Trimming removed 1 base from V and 5 bases from J; junction bases left unmatched: 7. The source material was PBMCs. The rearrangement uses TRBV7-2 and TRBJ2-7, with 8 bases aligning to TRBD2. The receptor comes from a human donor in good health (CMV status not recorded). Some clones in this sample may be carry-over from other donors' samples. The CDR3: CASSLGFSGSDEQYF. CDR3 bases: TGTGCCAGCAGCTTAGGTTTCAGCGGGAGCGACGAGCAGTACTTC. The whole variable domain, remainder taken from reference TRBV7-2 and TRBJ2-7, is GAGVSQSPSNKVTEKGKDVELRCDPISGHTALYWYRQSLGQGLEFLIYFQGNSAPDKSGLPSDRFSAERTGGSVSTLTIQRTQQEDSAVYLCASSLGFSGSDEQYFGPGTRLTVT.